The TCR beta chain under discussion was sequenced for a study of blood T cell repertoires in COVID-19. Unmatched junction bases numbered 15, after V lost 5 bases and J lost 1 base. CDR3 size: 18 residues. The germline gives CDR1 MNHNY, CDR2 SVGAGI (reference sequence). The data were produced by immunoSEQ multiplex PCR, yet TCRdb's version contains in-frame clones alone and is incomplete. The data show 250,000 or so clones, 65% to 90% seen once. This sequence joins TRBV6-6 and TRBJ2-3, with TRBD2 matching 7 bases. The clonotype was recovered from a man aged 35 to 55 who had recovered from COVID-19. The sequencing sample was made of PBMCs or T cells enriched from blood (not recorded which). The CDR3 reads CASSPALGLTRGTDTQYF. CDR3 bases: TGTGCCAGCAGTCCCGCCCTGGGACTAACGCGGGGCACAGATACGCAGTATTTT.